This entry lists 2 T cell receptor beta chains sequenced from one sample in a study of blood T cell repertoires in COVID-19 (dated by TCRdb to the early 2020s). Libraries were constructed by the immunoSEQ multiplex PCR assay. The source is immuneACCESS, and TCRdb retained only in-frame sequences with V and J called. Part of the clones is not carried over; for the studies checked, unresolved V genes explain less than half of this, and the remainder is unexplained. The sample table lists roughly 90,000 clones, approximately 88% of them with a count of one. The ten top clones hold around 29% of the sample. The material sequenced was peripheral blood. The receptors derive from a woman of 80 years or more with active or convalescent COVID-19.

The chain combines TRBV19 with TRBJ1-5; no firm D call. The CDR3 consists of 14 residues. Trimming cost V 3 bases and J 9 bases, with 15 bases left between them. Germline assignment: CDR1 LNHDA and CDR2 SQIVND (reference sequence). The CDR3 DNA sequence: TGTGCCAGTAGTATGTCTAAAGGGAGAGTGCCCCAGCATTTT. It translates to CASSMSKGRVPQHF.

The V gene is TRBV15, the J gene TRBJ2-7, with a tentative D call TRBD1 (5 bases). This CDR3 spans 15 amino acids. CDR1 and CDR2 from the germline V gene are LNHNV and YYDKDF (reference sequence). V was cut by 0 bases and J by 3 bases, with 12 bases left in between. The CDR3 spells CATSRDPDSRYEQYF. The CDR3 DNA sequence: TGTGCCACCAGCAGAGATCCAGACAGCCGCTACGAGCAGTACTTC.